These T cell receptor beta chains were read from a single sample in a study of T cells expressing NK-cell markers. Reprocessing the 5' RACE reads, TCRdb reports a single entry for every CDR3 protein and omits DNA. The sample's table shows approximately 550,000 distinct CDR3 sequences. Sequenced material: blood T cells: a sorted CD56 or NKG2C T cell subset, CD4+ or CD8+ T cells, or bulk PBMC T cells (not recorded which). These receptors were taken from a man aged 18 to 35 in good health. CDR3s include the opening cysteine and the closing phenylalanine or tryptophan. Fields, in order: J gene, V gene, CDR3 protein.

j_gene: TRBJ1-5; v_gene: TRBV7-2; CDR3aa: CASSPRVGLNQPQHF
j_gene: TRBJ2-4; v_gene: TRBV7-9; CDR3aa: CASSGYTRTIAKNIQYF
j_gene: TRBJ2-3; v_gene: TRBV6-2/TRBV6-3; CDR3aa: CASSPRDRGLAVSSTDTQYF
j_gene: TRBJ2-7; v_gene: TRBV6-5; CDR3aa: CASSYPVPSGVYEQYF
j_gene: TRBJ1-5; v_gene: TRBV20-1; CDR3aa: CSASAGVNQPQHF
j_gene: TRBJ2-2; v_gene: TRBV12-3/TRBV12-4; CDR3aa: CASSLGTGGYVGELFF
j_gene: TRBJ2-3; v_gene: TRBV11-2; CDR3aa: CASRKPGQGWKTDTQYF
j_gene: TRBJ2-7; v_gene: TRBV28; CDR3aa: CASSFLAGGPRGKVEQYF
j_gene: TRBJ1-5; v_gene: TRBV24-1; CDR3aa: CATSASVDSNQPQHF
j_gene: TRBJ2-2; v_gene: TRBV5-5; CDR3aa: CASSLERGHILTGELFF
j_gene: TRBJ2-7; v_gene: TRBV7-6; CDR3aa: CASSLGAGGPNEQYF
j_gene: TRBJ2-3; v_gene: TRBV12-3/TRBV12-4; CDR3aa: CASSLNLGPDTQYF
j_gene: TRBJ2-7; v_gene: TRBV29-1; CDR3aa: CSVVEGATEQYF
j_gene: TRBJ2-3; v_gene: TRBV9; CDR3aa: CASSGGQGFVDTQYF
j_gene: TRBJ2-7; v_gene: TRBV7-2; CDR3aa: CASSRIRDPAYEQYF
j_gene: TRBJ1-4; v_gene: TRBV29-1; CDR3aa: CSVPKEGKLFF
j_gene: TRBJ2-7; v_gene: TRBV10-3; CDR3aa: CAISDRDRGTTGEQYF
j_gene: TRBJ2-1; v_gene: TRBV5-6; CDR3aa: CASSRRLEGNEQFF
j_gene: TRBJ2-1; v_gene: TRBV5-5; CDR3aa: CASTSLASSYNEQFF
j_gene: TRBJ1-4; v_gene: TRBV12-3/TRBV12-4; CDR3aa: CASSYKGSTNEKLFF